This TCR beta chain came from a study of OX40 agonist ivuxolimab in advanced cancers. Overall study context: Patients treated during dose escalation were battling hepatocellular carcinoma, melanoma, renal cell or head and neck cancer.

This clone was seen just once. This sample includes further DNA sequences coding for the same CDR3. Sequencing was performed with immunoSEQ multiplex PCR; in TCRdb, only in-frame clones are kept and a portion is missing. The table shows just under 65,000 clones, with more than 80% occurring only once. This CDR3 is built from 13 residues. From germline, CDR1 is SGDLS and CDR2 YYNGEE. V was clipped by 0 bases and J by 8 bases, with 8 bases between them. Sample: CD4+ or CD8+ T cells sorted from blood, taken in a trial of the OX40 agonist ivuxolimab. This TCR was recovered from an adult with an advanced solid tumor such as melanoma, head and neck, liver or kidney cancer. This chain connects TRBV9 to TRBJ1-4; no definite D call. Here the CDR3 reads CASSVGAKEKLFF. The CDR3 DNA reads TGTGCCAGCAGCGTAGGGGCAAAGGAAAAACTGTTTTTT. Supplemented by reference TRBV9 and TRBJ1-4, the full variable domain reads DSGVTQTPKHLITATGQRVTLRCSPRSGDLSVYWYQQSLDQGLQFLIQYYNGEERAKGNILERFSAQQFPDLHSELNLSSLELGDSALYFCASSVGAKEKLFFGSGTQLSVL.